The rows below give T cell receptor beta chains drawn from one sample of a study of beta chain features in type 1 diabetes. TCRdb's table, derived via immunoSEQ multiplex PCR, lists solely in-frame clones and lacks some. The repertoire holds approximately 400,000 clones, about 15% seen once, with under 0.02% in the top ten. The specimen sequenced was naive CD4+ T cells from blood. Receptors were obtained from a woman in her late teens or twenties in good health. CDR3s include the opening cysteine and the closing phenylalanine or tryptophan. The D gene is left open where the match is weak. Some rows have no size entry. The others give once, few or many, or a class for an expanded clone.

J: TRBJ2-6; V: TRBV9; size: few; D: .; DNA: TGTGCCAGCAGCGACGCTCGGGGACTTTACTCTGGGGCCAACGTCCTGACTTTC; CDR3: CASSDARGLYSGANVLTF
J: TRBJ2-1; V: TRBV19; size: few; D: TRBD2; DNA: TGTGCCAGTAGTACCGGGACTAGCGGGAGGGCCGAAAAGTTCTTC; CDR3: CASSTGTSGRAEKFF
J: TRBJ1-2; V: TRBV9; size: few; D: .; DNA: TGTGCCAGCAGCGTAGTCGGGGGAGGCTATGGCTACACCTTC; CDR3: CASSVVGGGYGYTF
J: TRBJ2-1; V: TRBV19; size: .; D: TRBD2; DNA: TGTGCCAGTAGTAAACTAGCGGGGCACTACAATGAGCAGTTCTTC; CDR3: CASSKLAGHYNEQFF
J: TRBJ2-7; V: TRBV10-3; size: .; D: .; DNA: TGTGCCATCAGTGCAGGGTACGCCGAGCAGTACTTC; CDR3: CAISAGYAEQYF
J: TRBJ2-5; V: TRBV6-5; size: .; D: TRBD1; DNA: TGTGCCAGCAGCCACGGCAGGGGGAAAGAGACCCAGTACTTC; CDR3: CASSHGRGKETQYF
J: TRBJ1-2; V: TRBV30; size: .; D: .; DNA: TGTGCCTGGAGTGAGCAGGGGCCGGCTAACTATGGCTACACCTTC; CDR3: CAWSEQGPANYGYTF
J: TRBJ2-1; V: TRBV29-1; size: few; D: .; DNA: TGCAGCGTTGAACAGCGGGCCTACAATGAGCAGTTCTTC; CDR3: CSVEQRAYNEQFF
J: TRBJ2-5; V: TRBV7-9; size: few; D: TRBD2; DNA: TGTGCCAGCAGCTTCAACTTCCCCGGGGGGGAGACCCAGTACTTC; CDR3: CASSFNFPGGETQYF
J: TRBJ2-5; V: TRBV6-1; size: few; D: TRBD2; DNA: TGTGCCAGCATGCGGGAGATGGTATTAGGGACCCAGTACTTC; CDR3: CASMREMVLGTQYF
J: TRBJ2-2; V: TRBV30; size: few; D: .; DNA: TGTGCCTGGAGTGTACCGTTCGGGACGAACACCGGGGAGCTGTTTTTT; CDR3: CAWSVPFGTNTGELFF
J: TRBJ2-7; V: TRBV7-6; size: .; D: TRBD1; DNA: TGTGCCAGCAGCCCCGGGACAGGGGGATACGAGCAGTACTTC; CDR3: CASSPGTGGYEQYF
J: TRBJ2-7; V: TRBV5-1; size: few; D: .; DNA: TGCGCCAGCAGCTTTTCTTCCTACGAGCAGTACTTC; CDR3: CASSFSSYEQYF
J: TRBJ2-3; V: TRBV4-2; size: .; D: TRBD2; DNA: TGTGCCAGCAGCCAAGAAGCGGGAGGGGCTTTTGGTACGCAGTATTTT; CDR3: CASSQEAGGAFGTQYF
J: TRBJ1-1; V: TRBV5-1; size: few; D: .; DNA: TGCGCCAGCAGCTTGGCAGGGGACACTGAAGCTTTCTTT; CDR3: CASSLAGDTEAFF
J: TRBJ1-1; V: TRBV29-1; size: few; D: .; DNA: TGCAGCGTTGCAAACCTAGTGAACACTGAAGCTTTCTTT; CDR3: CSVANLVNTEAFF
J: TRBJ2-5; V: TRBV7-2; size: few; D: TRBD1; DNA: TGTGCCAGCAGCCCCACCGACAGGGGGTGGGAGACCCAGTACTTC; CDR3: CASSPTDRGWETQYF
J: TRBJ2-7; V: TRBV7-2; size: .; D: TRBD1; DNA: TGTGCCAGCAGCCGGGACAGGGTGGAAGACGAGCAGTACTTC; CDR3: CASSRDRVEDEQYF
J: TRBJ2-3; V: TRBV18; size: .; D: .; DNA: TGTGCCAGCTCACCGATAGGAGCCGCCGCTGGTGGATCTAGCACAGATACGCAGTATTTT; CDR3: CASSPIGAAAGGSSTDTQYF
J: TRBJ1-2; V: TRBV13; size: few; D: .; DNA: TGTGCCAGCAGCGTCCGGGGTCTCTCCTATGGCTACACCTTC; CDR3: CASSVRGLSYGYTF
J: TRBJ2-5; V: TRBV15; size: .; D: .; DNA: TGTGCCACCAGCAGTCACTATGAAGAGACCCAGTACTTC; CDR3: CATSSHYEETQYF
J: TRBJ2-6; V: TRBV19; size: .; D: TRBD1; DNA: TGTGCCAGTGGTCTACAGGGGGCTGCTGGGGCCAACGTCCTGACTTTC; CDR3: CASGLQGAAGANVLTF
J: TRBJ2-7; V: TRBV4-1; size: few; D: .; DNA: TGCGCCAGCAGCCAAGCCGGGACACCCTACGAGCAGTACTTC; CDR3: CASSQAGTPYEQYF
J: TRBJ2-3; V: TRBV11-2; size: .; D: .; DNA: TGTGCCAGCAGCTTAGGAGGTCTAGTATCCGCCGCAGATACGCAGTATTTT; CDR3: CASSLGGLVSAADTQYF
J: TRBJ2-7; V: TRBV29-1; size: .; D: TRBD1; DNA: TGCAGCGTTGCCGGACAGGCGACCTACGAGCAGTACTTC; CDR3: CSVAGQATYEQYF
J: TRBJ2-3; V: TRBV27; size: few; D: .; DNA: TGTGCCAGCAGACCCGCGGGACAGAGCACAGATACGCAGTATTTT; CDR3: CASRPAGQSTDTQYF
J: TRBJ2-1; V: TRBV30; size: .; D: TRBD2; DNA: TGTGCCTGGAGACTAGCGGGAGGTATATACAATGAGCAGTTCTTC; CDR3: CAWRLAGGIYNEQFF
J: TRBJ2-1; V: TRBV4-3; size: few; D: TRBD2; DNA: TGCGCCAGCAGCCAAGTTACAGGTTTCCCCGGGGGGAGCTCCTACAATGAGCAGTTCTTC; CDR3: CASSQVTGFPGGSSYNEQFF
J: TRBJ1-2; V: TRBV2; size: few; D: .; DNA: TGTGCCAGCAGTGAGCAGGGTATTAGTGGCTACACCTTC; CDR3: CASSEQGISGYTF
J: TRBJ2-1; V: TRBV5-1; size: .; D: TRBD2; DNA: TGCGCCAGCAGCTCAGAGGGAGGGTATCGCAATGAGCAGTTCTTC; CDR3: CASSSEGGYRNEQFF
J: TRBJ2-7; V: TRBV28; size: few; D: .; DNA: TGTGCCAGCAGTTTGGCGGGGGCCGGAGAGCAGTACTTC; CDR3: CASSLAGAGEQYF
J: TRBJ2-7; V: TRBV30; size: few; D: TRBD2; DNA: TGTGCCTGGAACGGGCTAGCGGGAGGGCCTCCCTACGAGCAGTACTTC; CDR3: CAWNGLAGGPPYEQYF
J: TRBJ2-2; V: TRBV7-2; size: .; D: .; DNA: TGTGCCAGCAGCTTAGCGTCCCGGTTGAACACCGGGGAGCTGTTTTTT; CDR3: CASSLASRLNTGELFF
J: TRBJ2-5; V: TRBV28; size: few; D: TRBD1; DNA: TGTGCCAGCAGTCTCCACGGACAGGGGCTGAAGACCCAGTACTTC; CDR3: CASSLHGQGLKTQYF
J: TRBJ2-1; V: TRBV9; size: few; D: .; DNA: TGTGCCAGCAGCGCCAGCGGACTTTCCTACAATGAGCAGTTCTTC; CDR3: CASSASGLSYNEQFF
J: TRBJ2-4; V: TRBV27; size: few; D: TRBD2; DNA: TGTGCCAGTACATCCGGGACTAGCGGGAGTGGGGGATACATTCAGTACTTC; CDR3: CASTSGTSGSGGYIQYF
J: TRBJ2-1; V: TRBV9; size: few; D: TRBD2; DNA: TGTGCCAGCAGCGTAAACGGGAGGGCCGATGAGCAGTTCTTC; CDR3: CASSVNGRADEQFF
J: TRBJ1-2; V: TRBV28; size: .; D: .; DNA: TGTGCCAGCAGCCGACCCTTCGTGCGGGGCTACACCTTC; CDR3: CASSRPFVRGYTF
J: TRBJ2-2; V: TRBV6-5; size: .; D: .; DNA: TGTGCCAGCGGACAGCCGAACACCGGGGAGCTGTTTTTT; CDR3: CASGQPNTGELFF
J: TRBJ1-2; V: TRBV7-2; size: few; D: .; DNA: TGTGCCAGCAGCTCAAGGGAGGGATTGGGTGGCTACACCTTC; CDR3: CASSSREGLGGYTF
J: TRBJ2-7; V: TRBV11-2; size: .; D: .; DNA: TGTGCCAGCAGCCGACTATCGAGCTCCTACGAGCAGTACTTC; CDR3: CASSRLSSSYEQYF
J: TRBJ2-5; V: TRBV30; size: few; D: TRBD2; DNA: TGTGCCTGGAGACTAGCGGGAAGGGAGGAGACCCAGTACTTC; CDR3: CAWRLAGREETQYF
J: TRBJ2-5; V: TRBV10-1; size: .; D: .; DNA: TGCGCCAGCAGTGAAAGAGGAGAGACCCAGTACTTC; CDR3: CASSERGETQYF
J: TRBJ2-1; V: TRBV29-1; size: .; D: TRBD1; DNA: TGCAGCGTTGACCATGGACAGGGGGCGGGTGAGCAGTTCTTC; CDR3: CSVDHGQGAGEQFF
J: TRBJ1-5; V: TRBV6-1; size: .; D: TRBD1; DNA: TGTGCCAGCGGTAGGGGGCAGGGGGACAATCAGCCCCAGCATTTT; CDR3: CASGRGQGDNQPQHF
J: TRBJ2-1; V: TRBV7-9; size: .; D: TRBD2; DNA: TGTGCCGTCGGCGGGAGTACCTACAATGAGCAGTTCTTC; CDR3: CAVGGSTYNEQFF
J: TRBJ2-2; V: TRBV7-9; size: few; D: .; DNA: TGTGCCAGCAGCTTGACCCAGGCCGCCGGGGAGCTGTTTTTT; CDR3: CASSLTQAAGELFF
J: TRBJ1-3; V: TRBV15; size: .; D: .; DNA: TGTGCCACCAGCAGAGACAGGACTTCTGGAAACACCATATATTTT; CDR3: CATSRDRTSGNTIYF
J: TRBJ2-1; V: TRBV28; size: few; D: TRBD2; DNA: TGTGCCAGCAGTTTAGGTGCGTCCGGGGAGGGTGAGCAGTTCTTC; CDR3: CASSLGASGEGEQFF
J: TRBJ2-1; V: TRBV18; size: few; D: TRBD2; DNA: TGTGCCAGCTCACCAGCGACTAGCGGGATTGTTGAGCAGTTCTTC; CDR3: CASSPATSGIVEQFF
J: TRBJ2-1; V: TRBV28; size: few; D: TRBD2; DNA: TGTGCCACTTTTAGCGGGGGTCCCTACAATGAGCAGTTCTTC; CDR3: CATFSGGPYNEQFF
J: TRBJ2-5; V: TRBV9; size: .; D: TRBD2; DNA: TGTGCCAGCAGCGTAGCCGAGCGGGGTCTAGGCGAGACCCAGTACTTC; CDR3: CASSVAERGLGETQYF